This is a list of T cell receptor beta chains from one sample in a study of blood T cell repertoires in COVID-19. TCRdb's table, derived via immunoSEQ multiplex PCR, lists solely in-frame clones and lacks some. The data contain 120,000 or so clones, roughly 91% of them seen just once; the ten biggest clones take up about 1.5%. Sequencing was carried out using peripheral blood. These receptors were obtained from a human donor in a cohort sampled during active COVID-19. CDR3s include the opening cysteine and the closing phenylalanine or tryptophan. The order of the fields is D gene, clone size, CDR3 length, V gene, J gene, CDR3 protein, CDR3 DNA. The D gene is left open where the match is weak. Expanded clones are given a class, and other clones once, few, many or no size at all.

d_call: -; clone_size: -; cdr3_length: 11; v_call: TRBV12-3/TRBV12-4; j_call: TRBJ1-1; cdr3_aa: CASTRGTEAFF; cdr3_nt: TGTGCCAGCACCCGGGGGACTGAAGCTTTCTTT
d_call: -; clone_size: -; cdr3_length: 15; v_call: TRBV7-6; j_call: TRBJ2-1; cdr3_aa: CASSLLAQEYNEQFF; cdr3_nt: TGTGCCAGCAGCTTACTTGCACAGGAATACAATGAGCAGTTCTTC
d_call: -; clone_size: -; cdr3_length: 13; v_call: TRBV5-5; j_call: TRBJ1-2; cdr3_aa: CASSLEGVGGYTF; cdr3_nt: TGTGCCAGCAGCCTGGAAGGGGTTGGTGGCTACACCTTC
d_call: TRBD1; clone_size: once; cdr3_length: 12; v_call: TRBV12-3/TRBV12-4; j_call: TRBJ1-4; cdr3_aa: CASSPGDSLLFF; cdr3_nt: TGTGCCAGCAGTCCGGGGGACAGCCTACTGTTTTTT
d_call: TRBD2; clone_size: -; cdr3_length: 15; v_call: TRBV19; j_call: TRBJ2-7; cdr3_aa: CASSISAGVSYEQYF; cdr3_nt: TGTGCCAGTAGTATATCAGCGGGAGTGTCCTACGAGCAGTACTTC
d_call: -; clone_size: once; cdr3_length: 16; v_call: TRBV11-2; j_call: TRBJ1-3; cdr3_aa: CASSVRDSSSGNTIYF; cdr3_nt: TGTGCCAGCAGCGTTCGGGACTCCAGCTCTGGAAACACCATATATTTT
d_call: -; clone_size: -; cdr3_length: 14; v_call: TRBV2; j_call: TRBJ1-3; cdr3_aa: CASSELASGNTIYF; cdr3_nt: TGTGCCAGCAGTGAGTTGGCCTCTGGAAACACCATATATTTT
d_call: TRBD1; clone_size: -; cdr3_length: 15; v_call: TRBV24-1; j_call: TRBJ1-2; cdr3_aa: CATSDPLRGVYGYTF; cdr3_nt: TGTGCCACCAGTGACCCCCTCAGGGGGGTCTATGGCTACACCTTC
d_call: TRBD2; clone_size: -; cdr3_length: 14; v_call: TRBV5-5; j_call: TRBJ2-7; cdr3_aa: CASRKLAGAYEQYF; cdr3_nt: TGTGCCAGCAGGAAATTAGCGGGCGCCTACGAGCAGTACTTC
d_call: -; clone_size: once; cdr3_length: 13; v_call: TRBV9; j_call: TRBJ2-3; cdr3_aa: CASSVGGTDTQYF; cdr3_nt: TGTGCCAGCAGCGTCGGGGGCACAGATACGCAGTATTTT
d_call: TRBD1; clone_size: -; cdr3_length: 17; v_call: TRBV5-6; j_call: TRBJ1-5; cdr3_aa: CASSLGIRDRPNQPQHF; cdr3_nt: TGTGCCAGCAGCTTGGGGATCCGGGACAGGCCTAATCAGCCCCAGCATTTT
d_call: -; clone_size: once; cdr3_length: 12; v_call: TRBV2; j_call: TRBJ1-2; cdr3_aa: CASSDLYFGYTF; cdr3_nt: TGTGCCAGCAGTGATTTGTATTTTGGCTACACCTTC
d_call: TRBD1; clone_size: -; cdr3_length: 14; v_call: TRBV6-2/TRBV6-3; j_call: TRBJ1-1; cdr3_aa: CASSYSDRGLEAFF; cdr3_nt: TGTGCCAGCAGTTACTCGGACAGGGGGCTAGAAGCTTTCTTT
d_call: -; clone_size: -; cdr3_length: 13; v_call: TRBV28; j_call: TRBJ1-4; cdr3_aa: CASSVEGDEKLFF; cdr3_nt: TGTGCCAGCAGCGTAGAAGGGGATGAAAAACTGTTTTTT
d_call: -; clone_size: -; cdr3_length: 13; v_call: TRBV10-2; j_call: TRBJ1-5; cdr3_aa: CASSRGKDQPQHF; cdr3_nt: TGCGCCAGCAGTAGGGGTAAGGATCAGCCCCAGCATTTT
d_call: -; clone_size: once; cdr3_length: 17; v_call: TRBV3-1/TRBV3-2; j_call: TRBJ2-3; cdr3_aa: CASSRQGGRSGADTQYF; cdr3_nt: TGTGCCAGCAGCCGGCAGGGCGGTCGATCGGGTGCAGATACGCAGTATTTT
d_call: -; clone_size: -; cdr3_length: 15; v_call: TRBV19; j_call: TRBJ2-1; cdr3_aa: CASSMSPSSYNEQFF; cdr3_nt: TGTGCCAGTAGTATGTCACCGAGCTCCTACAATGAGCAGTTCTTC
d_call: TRBD1; clone_size: -; cdr3_length: 13; v_call: TRBV30; j_call: TRBJ1-4; cdr3_aa: CAWTGPDRHKLFF; cdr3_nt: TGTGCCTGGACCGGCCCGGACAGGCATAAACTGTTTTTT
d_call: -; clone_size: -; cdr3_length: 13; v_call: TRBV18; j_call: TRBJ2-4; cdr3_aa: CASSPRGEGIQYF; cdr3_nt: TGTGCCAGCTCACCACGGGGAGAGGGTATTCAGTACTTC
d_call: -; clone_size: -; cdr3_length: 15; v_call: TRBV19; j_call: TRBJ1-2; cdr3_aa: CASSFDLPRDYGYTF; cdr3_nt: TGTGCCAGTAGTTTCGATCTGCCCAGGGACTATGGCTACACCTTC
d_call: TRBD2; clone_size: -; cdr3_length: 15; v_call: TRBV6-5; j_call: TRBJ2-7; cdr3_aa: CASSSRLAGGYEQYF; cdr3_nt: TGTGCCAGCAGTTCTCGGCTAGCGGGGGGCTACGAGCAGTACTTC